Listed below are T cell receptor beta chains from one sample, sequenced in a study of T cell repertoires in cytomegalovirus infection. Antigens for these TCRs are unknown. A single record per CDR3 protein comes from TCRdb applying MiXCR to the reads. The repertoire includes hundreds of thousands of distinct CDR3 sequences, roughly 30% of them detected once, and around a sixth sits in the top ten. The sample consisted of cultured PBMCs, taken from culture after CMV antigen stimulation. Receptor source: a human donor in good health (CMV status not recorded). Some clones in this sample may be carry-over from other donors' samples. Both conserved end residues are trimmed from each CDR3. D genes are given only for firm matches.

TRBJ1-1	NA	TRBV7-8	ASSSPVGGNTEAF
TRBJ2-2	NA	TRBV7-2	ASSLVGPDTGELF
TRBJ1-2	TRBD1	TRBV20-1	SARLAGTGYRNGYT
TRBJ1-2	TRBD1	TRBV5-1	ASSLSGQGPLSYT
TRBJ2-1	NA	TRBV7-6	ASSLVSGSSSYNEQF
TRBJ2-7	TRBD2	TRBV7-2	ASSFREGSYEQY
TRBJ1-4	TRBD1	TRBV28	ASIDDRGGEKLF
TRBJ2-5	TRBD2	TRBV7-2	ASTFDGRRETQY
TRBJ1-2	TRBD1	TRBV28	ASSLRTGGTNYGYT
TRBJ1-5	TRBD1	TRBV7-9	ASSTSDRGSNQPQH
TRBJ2-5	TRBD2	TRBV20-1	SARASLAQETQY
TRBJ2-1	NA	TRBV7-2	ASSLTRPYNEQF
TRBJ2-3	NA	TRBV7-2	ASSLESGRTDTQY
TRBJ1-1	NA	TRBV27	ASSLSALGAEAF
TRBJ2-5	TRBD1	TRBV6-6	ASMPGQGPETQY
TRBJ1-4	NA	TRBV18	ASSLDLHEKLF
TRBJ2-7	NA	TRBV6-1	ASSEDQGYEQY
TRBJ1-3	NA	TRBV18	ASSPPGLHGNTIY
TRBJ2-1	TRBD2	TRBV12-3/TRBV12-4	ASRRMGLAALNEQF
TRBJ1-4	TRBD1	TRBV5-5	ASSPTGVEKLF
TRBJ1-2	NA	TRBV18	ASSTQESGYT
TRBJ2-1	NA	TRBV10-3	AISGNISLSGSYNEQF
TRBJ2-7	NA	TRBV4-1	ASSPREAQYEQY
TRBJ1-1	NA	TRBV4-1	ASSQEGFTEAF
TRBJ2-1	NA	TRBV7-2	ASSLGEDNEQF
TRBJ1-1	NA	TRBV5-1	ASTQGTNTEAF
TRBJ1-4	NA	TRBV12-3/TRBV12-4	ASRPGGGGEKLF